This T cell receptor beta chain came from a study of post-analysis software for immune sequencing data. Germline values: CDR1 ENHRY, CDR2 SYGVKD. The CDR3 is 14 residues long. The ends were cut back, 3 bases at V and 4 bases at J, with 13 bases in the middle. Every TCR beta cDNA library bore unique molecular identifiers. TCRdb recomputed calls from the PCR reads with MiXCR, one row per CDR3 protein. The data show about 770,000 distinct CDR3 sequences, just over 45% seen once. This clonotype has just a few counts. Its antigen is as yet unknown. Overall study results and limits: Patients used about 5 TRBV segments, including TRBV5-6, TRBV5-1 and TRBV20-1, more often than controls.

The source of this sequence is a girl aged 5 to 17 with multiple sclerosis. Source material: blood. J is TRBJ2-7 and V is TRBV10-3; D might be TRBD2 (5 bases). DNA for the CDR3: TGTGCCATCAGTGACCCCGGGGTCTCTTACGAGCAGTACTTC. Translating it yields CAISDPGVSYEQYF.